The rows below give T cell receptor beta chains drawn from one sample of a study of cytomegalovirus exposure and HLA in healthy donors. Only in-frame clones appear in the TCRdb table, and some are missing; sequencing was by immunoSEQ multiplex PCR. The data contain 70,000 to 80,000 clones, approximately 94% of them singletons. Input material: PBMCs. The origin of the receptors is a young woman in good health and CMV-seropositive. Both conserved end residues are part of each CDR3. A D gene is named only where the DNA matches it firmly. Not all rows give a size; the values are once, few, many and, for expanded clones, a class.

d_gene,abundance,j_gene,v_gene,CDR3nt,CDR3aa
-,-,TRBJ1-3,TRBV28,TGTGCCACCCAGGACGGGGGGAACTCTGGAAACACCATATATTTT,CATQDGGNSGNTIYF
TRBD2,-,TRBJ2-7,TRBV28,TGTGCCAGCAGTTTCCCCCTAGCGGGGGGATCTTCCGAGCAGTACTTC,CASSFPLAGGSSEQYF
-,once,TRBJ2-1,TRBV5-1,TGCGCCAGCAGCTTGGGTTGGCCAGGCTCCTACAATGAGCAGTTCTTC,CASSLGWPGSYNEQFF
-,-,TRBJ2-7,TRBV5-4,TGTGCCAGCAGCTTGGCGACAGCGGCTCGAGGGGGAGAGCAGTACTTC,CASSLATAARGGEQYF
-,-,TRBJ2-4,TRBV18,TGTGCCAGCTCAGTCCTAGCCAAAAACATTCAGTACTTC,CASSVLAKNIQYF
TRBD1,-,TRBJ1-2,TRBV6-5,TGTGCCAGCAGTTACTCCGACAGGGGGCAGGAATACACCTTC,CASSYSDRGQEYTF
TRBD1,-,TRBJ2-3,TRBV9,TGTGCCAGCAGCATTCTTGAGGGGGCGACAGATACGCAGTATTTT,CASSILEGATDTQYF
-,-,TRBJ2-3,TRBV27,TGTGCCAGCAGTTCCCTGTGGAGTAGCACAGATACGCAGTATTTT,CASSSLWSSTDTQYF
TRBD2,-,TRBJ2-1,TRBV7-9,TGTGCCAGCAGCTTAGCACGACTAGCGGGGGGCCCCCATGAGCAGTTCTTC,CASSLARLAGGPHEQFF
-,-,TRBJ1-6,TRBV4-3,TGCGCCAGCAGCCAAGATTATTGGCAAGAATCACCCCTCCACTTT,CASSQDYWQESPLHF
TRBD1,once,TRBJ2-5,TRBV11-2,TGTGCCAGCAGCGGTTTGGGACAGGCATCGACTTCGACCCAGTACTTC,CASSGLGQASTSTQYF
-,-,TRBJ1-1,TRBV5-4,TGTGCCAGCAGCTTGGCATGGGGGGTCGGTACTGAAGCTTTCTTT,CASSLAWGVGTEAFF
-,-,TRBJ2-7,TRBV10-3,TGTGCCATCAGTGAATTCACCGGGACATGGGGGTACGAGCAGTACTTC,CAISEFTGTWGYEQYF
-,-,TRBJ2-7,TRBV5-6,TGTGCCAGCAGCCCACCCGGGACACAGTCCCCCTACGAGCAGTACTTC,CASSPPGTQSPYEQYF
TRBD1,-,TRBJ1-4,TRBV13,TGTGCCAGCACCGTTACAGGGGATGGTGAAAAACTGTTTTTT,CASTVTGDGEKLFF
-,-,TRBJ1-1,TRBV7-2,TGTGCCAGCAGCTCAAGCCCGGGGACTGAAGCTTTCTTT,CASSSSPGTEAFF
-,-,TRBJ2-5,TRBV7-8,TGTGCCAGCAGCACTAGGCTCCAAGAGACCCAGTACTTC,CASSTRLQETQYF
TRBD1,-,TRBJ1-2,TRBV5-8,TGTGCCAGCAGCCGTCCGGGACAGGAACTTGGCTACACCTTC,CASSRPGQELGYTF
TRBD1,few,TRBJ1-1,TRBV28,TGTGCCAGCATCGGACAGGGGAATTGGGACACTGAAGCTTTCTTT,CASIGQGNWDTEAFF
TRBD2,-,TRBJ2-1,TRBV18,TGTGCCAGCTCACCAACGAGCGGGGGGGACAATGAGCAGTTCTTC,CASSPTSGGDNEQFF
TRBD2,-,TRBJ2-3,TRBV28,TGTGCCAGCAGCCTCTACGTGGGACTAGCGGGGTTAGATACGCAGTATTTT,CASSLYVGLAGLDTQYF
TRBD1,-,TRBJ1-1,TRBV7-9,TGTGCCAGCAGCTTAGGTTGGGACAGGGGGCCGGGAACTGAAGCTTTCTTT,CASSLGWDRGPGTEAFF
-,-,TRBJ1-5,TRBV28,TGTGCCAGCAGTTTTATTGATGGGGGCGGCAATCAGCCCCAGCATTTT,CASSFIDGGGNQPQHF
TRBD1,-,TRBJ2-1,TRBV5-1,TGCGCCAGCAGCCAAGGACAGGTAATCAATGAGCAGTTCTTC,CASSQGQVINEQFF
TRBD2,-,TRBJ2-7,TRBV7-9,TGTGCCAGCAGCTTATGGGGGGGGACCTCCTACGAGCAGTACTTC,CASSLWGGTSYEQYF
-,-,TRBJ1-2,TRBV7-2,TGTGCCAGCAGCTCAAACAGCTTCTATGGCTACACCTTC,CASSSNSFYGYTF
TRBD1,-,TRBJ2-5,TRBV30,TGTGCCTGGAGCGAAGGGGGCTGGAGGGAGACCCAGTACTTC,CAWSEGGWRETQYF
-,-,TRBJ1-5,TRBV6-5,TGTGCCAGCAGTTACCGGGGAAATCAGCCCCAGCATTTT,CASSYRGNQPQHF
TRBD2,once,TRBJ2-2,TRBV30,TGTGCCTGGAGCGCATTCGGACTAGCGGTGAACACCGGGGAGCTGTTTTTT,CAWSAFGLAVNTGELFF
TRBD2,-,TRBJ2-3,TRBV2,TGTGCCAGCAGTGAATGGCGGGGGGCCAACACAGATACGCAGTATTTT,CASSEWRGANTDTQYF
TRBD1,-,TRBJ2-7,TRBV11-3,TGTGCCAGCAGCCCCGGGACAGGTCGCTACGAGCAGTACTTC,CASSPGTGRYEQYF
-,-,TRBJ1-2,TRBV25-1,TGTGCCAGCAGTGCGGGGGGAGGCTACACCTTC,CASSAGGGYTF
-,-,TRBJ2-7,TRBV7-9,TGTGCCAGCAGCTTAACGACAGGAAGCTCCTACGAGCAGTACTTC,CASSLTTGSSYEQYF
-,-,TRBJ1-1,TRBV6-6,TGTGCCAGCCCCGGGGGGTACACTGAAGCTTTCTTT,CASPGGYTEAFF
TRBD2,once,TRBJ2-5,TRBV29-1,TGCAGCGTTGAAGGACTAGCGGGAGGGGAGACCCAGTACTTC,CSVEGLAGGETQYF
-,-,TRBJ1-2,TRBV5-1,TGCGCCAGCAGCGGGGGGGCCCTCAAAAACTATGGCTACACCTTC,CASSGGALKNYGYTF
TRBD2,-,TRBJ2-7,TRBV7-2,TGTGCCAGCAGCTTGATGACTAGCGGGAGTGGCGAGCAGTACTTC,CASSLMTSGSGEQYF
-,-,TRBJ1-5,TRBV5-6,TGTGCCAGCAGCGCGAGCAATCAGCCCCAGCATTTT,CASSASNQPQHF
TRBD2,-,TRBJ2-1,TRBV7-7,TGTGCCAGCAGCCCCGGACTAGCGCGGGATAATGAGCAGTTCTTC,CASSPGLARDNEQFF
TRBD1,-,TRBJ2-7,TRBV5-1,TGCGCCAGCACCTCCGGGCTCGGGGGACAGGGTCTTCAGCAGTACTTC,CASTSGLGGQGLQQYF
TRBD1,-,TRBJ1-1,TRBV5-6,TGTGCCAGCAGCTCAGGGGGCGAGAACACTGAAGCTTTCTTT,CASSSGGENTEAFF
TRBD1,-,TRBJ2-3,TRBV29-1,TGCAGCGTTGAACCGGGACAGGGAAACACAGATACGCAGTATTTT,CSVEPGQGNTDTQYF
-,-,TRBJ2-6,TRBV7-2,TGTGCCAGCAGCTTAGCCTCGGTCTCTGGGGCCAACGTCCTGACTTTC,CASSLASVSGANVLTF
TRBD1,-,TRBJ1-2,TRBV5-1,TGCGCCAGCAGCTCGGAAGACAGGGTCCTCTATGGCTACACCTTC,CASSSEDRVLYGYTF
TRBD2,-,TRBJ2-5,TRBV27,TGTGCCAGCACCCCTTTCCCCGGGGGGGGAGAGACCCAGTACTTC,CASTPFPGGGETQYF
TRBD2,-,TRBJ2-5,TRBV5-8,TGTGCCAGCAGCTTCGGACTAGCGGGGGGGCAAGAGACCCAGTACTTC,CASSFGLAGGQETQYF
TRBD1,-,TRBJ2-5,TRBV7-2,TGTGCCAGCAGCCACAGGGGGCGCAGGGAGACCCAGTACTTC,CASSHRGRRETQYF
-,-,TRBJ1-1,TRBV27,TGTGCCAGCAGTGCGACAGTCGTGAACACTGAAGCTTTCTTT,CASSATVVNTEAFF
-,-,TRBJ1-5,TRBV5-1,TGCGCCAGCAGCTTGGAACCAGGCGATCAGCCCCAGCATTTT,CASSLEPGDQPQHF
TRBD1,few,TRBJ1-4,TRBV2,TGTGCCAGCAGCGAAGGGACAGGGCTTAATGAAAAACTGTTTTTT,CASSEGTGLNEKLFF
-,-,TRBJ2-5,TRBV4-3,TGCGCCAGCAGCCCTACAGGGTTGATTGAGACCCAGTACTTC,CASSPTGLIETQYF
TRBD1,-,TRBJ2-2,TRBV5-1,TGCGCCAGCAGCACACAGGGGGCTTACACCGGGGAGCTGTTTTTT,CASSTQGAYTGELFF
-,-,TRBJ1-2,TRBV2,TGTGCCAGCAGTTCCAGTGGTGGCTACACCTTC,CASSSSGGYTF
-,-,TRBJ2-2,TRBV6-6,TGTGCCAGCGGCAGGTCGAACACCGGGGAGCTGTTTTTT,CASGRSNTGELFF